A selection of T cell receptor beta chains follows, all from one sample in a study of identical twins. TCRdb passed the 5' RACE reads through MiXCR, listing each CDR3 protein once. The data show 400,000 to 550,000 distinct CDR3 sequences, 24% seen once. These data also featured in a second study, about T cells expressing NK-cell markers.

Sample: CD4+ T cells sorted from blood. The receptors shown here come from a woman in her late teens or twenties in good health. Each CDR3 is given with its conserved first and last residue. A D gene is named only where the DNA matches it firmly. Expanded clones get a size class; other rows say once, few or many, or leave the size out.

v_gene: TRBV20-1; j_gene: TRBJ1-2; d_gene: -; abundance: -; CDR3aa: CSARESRRGYGYTF; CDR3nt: TGCAGTGCTAGAGAGAGCCGACGGGGCTATGGCTACACCTTC
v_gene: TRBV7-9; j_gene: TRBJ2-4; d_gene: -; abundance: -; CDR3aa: CASSPPSGLGAIQYF; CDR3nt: TGTGCCAGCAGCCCGCCTAGCGGCCTGGGGGCCATTCAGTACTTC
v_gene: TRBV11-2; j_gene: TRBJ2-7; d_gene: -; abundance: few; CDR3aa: CASSLNEQYF; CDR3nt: TGTGCCAGCAGCTTAAACGAGCAGTACTTC
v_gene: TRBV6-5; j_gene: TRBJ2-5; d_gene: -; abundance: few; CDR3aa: CASSSAGLRETQYF; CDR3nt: TGTGCCAGCAGTTCGGCAGGTCTCAGGGAGACCCAGTACTTC
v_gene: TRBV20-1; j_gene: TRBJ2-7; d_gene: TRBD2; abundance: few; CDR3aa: CSASLREGGLKQYF; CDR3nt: TGCAGTGCTTCCTTGCGGGAGGGTGGGTTGAAGCAGTACTTC
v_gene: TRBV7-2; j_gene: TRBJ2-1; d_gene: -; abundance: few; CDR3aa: CASSSITKNEQFF; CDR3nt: TGTGCCAGCAGCTCGATAACGAAAAATGAGCAGTTCTTC
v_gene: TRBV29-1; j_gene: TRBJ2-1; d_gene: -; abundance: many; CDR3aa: CSSYMKGGNEQFF; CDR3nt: TGCAGCTCCTATATGAAGGGTGGCAATGAGCAGTTCTTC
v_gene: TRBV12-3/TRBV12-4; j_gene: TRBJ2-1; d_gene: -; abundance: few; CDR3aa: CASSLGGVVEQFF; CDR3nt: TGTGCCAGCAGTTTAGGAGGGGTAGTTGAGCAGTTCTTC
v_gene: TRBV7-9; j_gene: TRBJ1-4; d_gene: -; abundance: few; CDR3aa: CASSLGNLNEKLFF; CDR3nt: TGTGCCAGCAGCTTAGGGAACCTTAATGAAAAACTGTTTTTT
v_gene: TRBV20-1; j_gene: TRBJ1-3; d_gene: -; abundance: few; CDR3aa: CSASGQGFGNTIYF; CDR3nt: TGCAGTGCTAGCGGACAAGGGTTTGGAAACACCATATATTTT
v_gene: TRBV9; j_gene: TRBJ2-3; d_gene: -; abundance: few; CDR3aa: CASSVTSDTQYF; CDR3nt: TGTGCCAGCAGCGTAACTTCAGATACGCAGTATTTT
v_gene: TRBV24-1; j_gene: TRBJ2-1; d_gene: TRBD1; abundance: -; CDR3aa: CATRDPQGDEQFF; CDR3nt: TGTGCCACCAGGGACCCGCAGGGGGATGAGCAGTTCTTC
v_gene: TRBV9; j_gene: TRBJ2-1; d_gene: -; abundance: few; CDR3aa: CASSEAPGRRSEQFF; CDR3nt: TGTGCCAGCAGCGAGGCCCCGGGGCGTCGTAGTGAGCAGTTCTTC
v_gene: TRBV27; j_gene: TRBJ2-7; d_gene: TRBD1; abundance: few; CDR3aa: CASSLRQGVYEQYF; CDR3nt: TGTGCCAGCAGTTTACGACAGGGCGTCTACGAGCAGTACTTC
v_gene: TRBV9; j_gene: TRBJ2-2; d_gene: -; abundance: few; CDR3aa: CASSVRGAGELFF; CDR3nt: TGTGCCAGCAGCGTAAGAGGGGCCGGGGAGCTGTTTTTT
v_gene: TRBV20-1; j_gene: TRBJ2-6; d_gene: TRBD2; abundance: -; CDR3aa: CSAREGGRAGANVLTF; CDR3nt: TGCAGTGCTAGAGAAGGCGGGAGGGCTGGGGCCAACGTCCTGACTTTC
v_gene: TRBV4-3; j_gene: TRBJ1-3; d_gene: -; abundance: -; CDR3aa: CASSQARDPGWNTIYF; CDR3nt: TGCGCCAGCAGCCAGGCACGGGACCCCGGGTGGAACACCATATATTTT
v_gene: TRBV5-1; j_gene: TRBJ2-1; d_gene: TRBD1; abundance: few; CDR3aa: CASSIGQGGNEQFF; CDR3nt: TGCGCCAGCAGCATAGGACAGGGTGGGAATGAGCAGTTCTTC
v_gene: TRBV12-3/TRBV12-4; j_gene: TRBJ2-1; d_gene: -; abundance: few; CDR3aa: CASSLWDSQFF; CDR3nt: TGTGCCAGCAGTTTATGGGACTCTCAGTTCTTC
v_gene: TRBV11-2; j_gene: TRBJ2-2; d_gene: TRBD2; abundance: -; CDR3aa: CASSVSGTISTGELFF; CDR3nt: TGTGCCAGCAGCGTATCCGGGACTATTTCCACCGGGGAGCTGTTTTTT
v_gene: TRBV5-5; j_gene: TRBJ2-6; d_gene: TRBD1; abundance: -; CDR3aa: CASSFAGTGGSGANVLTF; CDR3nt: TGTGCCAGCAGCTTCGCCGGGACAGGGGGCAGTGGGGCCAACGTCCTGACTTTC
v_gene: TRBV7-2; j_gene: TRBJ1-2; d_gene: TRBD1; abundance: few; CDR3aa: CASSPTGTGGGYTF; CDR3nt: TGTGCCAGCAGTCCCACCGGGACAGGGGGTGGCTACACCTTC